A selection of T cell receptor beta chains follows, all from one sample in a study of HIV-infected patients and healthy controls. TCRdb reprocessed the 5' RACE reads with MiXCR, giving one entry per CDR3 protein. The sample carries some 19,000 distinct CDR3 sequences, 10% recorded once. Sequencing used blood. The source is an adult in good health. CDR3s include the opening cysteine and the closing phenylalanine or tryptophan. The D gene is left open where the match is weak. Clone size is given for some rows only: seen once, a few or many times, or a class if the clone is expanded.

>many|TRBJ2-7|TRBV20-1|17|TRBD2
TGCAGTGCTAGAAAGGCTAGCGGGAGGACATTCGCCTACGAGCAGTACTTC
CSARKASGRTFAYEQYF
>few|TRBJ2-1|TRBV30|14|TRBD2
TGTGCCTGGAGTGGCGGGAGGTTGTACAATGAGCAGTTCTTC
CAWSGGRLYNEQFF
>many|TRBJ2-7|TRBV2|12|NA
TGTGCCAGCCATGGGGACTCCTACGAGCAGTACTTC
CASHGDSYEQYF
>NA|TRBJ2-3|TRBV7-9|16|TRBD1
TGTGCCAGCAGCGCCCGGGACAGGGGATTCACAGATACGCAGTATTTT
CASSARDRGFTDTQYF
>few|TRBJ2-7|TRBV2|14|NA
TGTGCCAGCAGTGAAGGGACGGAAGGTTACGAGCAGTACTTC
CASSEGTEGYEQYF
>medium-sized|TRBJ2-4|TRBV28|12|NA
TGTGCCAGCAGTTTACCGGCAAACATTCAGTACTTC
CASSLPANIQYF
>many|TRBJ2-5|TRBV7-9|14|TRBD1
TGTGCCAGCAGCTTAGTGGGACAGGGAGAGACCCAGTACTTC
CASSLVGQGETQYF
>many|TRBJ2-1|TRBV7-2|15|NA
TGTGCCAGCAGCTTAACTCTAAGCCCCTACAATGAGCAGTTCTTC
CASSLTLSPYNEQFF
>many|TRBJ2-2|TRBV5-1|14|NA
TGCGCCAGCAGCTTGGAAGGCATCACCGGGGAGCTGTTTTTT
CASSLEGITGELFF
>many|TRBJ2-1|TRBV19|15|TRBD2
TGTGCCAGTAGTGCGACTAGCGGGGACTACAATGAGCAGTTCTTC
CASSATSGDYNEQFF
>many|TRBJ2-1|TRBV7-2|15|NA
TGTGCCAGCAGCTTCGGTCCGCCGGGGACAAATGAGCAGTTCTTC
CASSFGPPGTNEQFF
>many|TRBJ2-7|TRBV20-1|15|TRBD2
TGCAGTGCTCTGGAAGGATCTAGCGGGACCTACGAGCAGTACTTC
CSALEGSSGTYEQYF
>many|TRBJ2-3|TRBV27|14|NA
TGTGCCAGCAGTTCCGGCGTTGCTTTGGATACGCAGTATTTT
CASSSGVALDTQYF
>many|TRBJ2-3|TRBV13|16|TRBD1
TGTGCCAGCAGCGCCTCCGGGACAGGGGTGACAGATACGCAGTATTTT
CASSASGTGVTDTQYF
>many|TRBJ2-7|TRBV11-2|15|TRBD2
TGTGCCAGCAGCACCGGGACTAGCGGGAGCAGGAAGCAGTACTTC
CASSTGTSGSRKQYF
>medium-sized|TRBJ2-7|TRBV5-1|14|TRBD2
TGCGCCAGCAGCTTGGGGACTAGCTCCTACGAGCAGTACTTC
CASSLGTSSYEQYF
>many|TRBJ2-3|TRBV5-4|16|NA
TGTGCCAGCAGCTTTGGACGAGTATGGGGGACAGATACGCAGTATTTT
CASSFGRVWGTDTQYF
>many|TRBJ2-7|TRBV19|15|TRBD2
TGTGCCAGTAGTATCGGCCTAGCGGGCATCTACGAGCAGTACTTC
CASSIGLAGIYEQYF
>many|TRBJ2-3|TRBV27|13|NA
TGTGCCAGCAGTTTCCCGCCCGGGGAAACGCAGTATTTT
CASSFPPGETQYF
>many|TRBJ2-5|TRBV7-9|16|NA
TGTGCCAGCAGTTCTTTCAGACAGAGCACCTTGGGGACCCAGTACTTC
CASSSFRQSTLGTQYF
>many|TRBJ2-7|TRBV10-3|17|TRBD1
TGTGCCATCTCACCCACAGGGGGTTCTTTCGGGCACTACGAGCAGTACTTC
CAISPTGGSFGHYEQYF
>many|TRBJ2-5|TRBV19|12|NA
TGTGCCAGTAGCGGGATCCAAGAGACCCAGTACTTC
CASSGIQETQYF
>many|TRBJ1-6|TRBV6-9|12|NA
TGTGCCAGCAGGAAGACTGGGCCACCCCTCCACTTT
CASRKTGPPLHF
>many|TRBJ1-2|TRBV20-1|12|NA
TGCAGTGCTAGAGCTCCGACAGAATCCTACACCTTC
CSARAPTESYTF
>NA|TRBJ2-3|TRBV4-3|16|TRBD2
TGCGCCAGCAGGTCCGAGATCGGGAGGGGGTCCGATACGCAGTATTTT
CASRSEIGRGSDTQYF
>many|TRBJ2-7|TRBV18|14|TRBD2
TGTGCCAGCTCACTATCTAGCGGGGCCTACGAGCAGTACTTC
CASSLSSGAYEQYF
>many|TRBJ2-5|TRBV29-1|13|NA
TGCAGCGCCGCTTTGCGGAGACAAGAGACCCAGTACTTC
CSAALRRQETQYF
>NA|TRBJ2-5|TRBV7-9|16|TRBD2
TGTGCCAGCAGCTCCGGGACTAGCGGGAGGGTTGAGACCCAGTACTTC
CASSSGTSGRVETQYF
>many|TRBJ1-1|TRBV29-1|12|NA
TGCAGCGCCAGCGGGGCGAACACTGAAGCTTTCTTT
CSASGANTEAFF
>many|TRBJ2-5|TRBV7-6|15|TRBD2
TGTGCCAGCAGACCTTCCCCACTAGCGGGAGAGACCCAGTACTTC
CASRPSPLAGETQYF
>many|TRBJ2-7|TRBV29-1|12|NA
TGCAGCGTTGTCCAGGGGAGGGACGAGCAGTACTTC
CSVVQGRDEQYF
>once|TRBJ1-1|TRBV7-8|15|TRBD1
TGTGCCAGCAGCCTACAGGGGGTGGCGGACACTGAAGCTTTCTTT
CASSLQGVADTEAFF
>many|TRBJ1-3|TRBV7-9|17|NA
TGTGCCAGCAGCTCTGGGGCGTCGGGGATCGTTGGAAACACCATATATTTT
CASSSGASGIVGNTIYF
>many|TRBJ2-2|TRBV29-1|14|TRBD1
TGCAGCGCCCCTGGGACAGGGTTCCCCGGGGAGCTGTTTTTT
CSAPGTGFPGELFF
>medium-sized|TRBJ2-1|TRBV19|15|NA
TGTGCCAGTAGTAGGGACAAGAGGGGAACCAATGAGCAGTTCTTC
CASSRDKRGTNEQFF
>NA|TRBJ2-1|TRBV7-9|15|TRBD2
TGTGCCAGCAGGGCTAGCGGGAGCCCCTACAATGAGCAGTTCTTC
CASRASGSPYNEQFF
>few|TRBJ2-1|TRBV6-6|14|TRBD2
TGTGCCAGCCGTGCGCTAGCGGGGTACAATGAGCAGTTCTTC
CASRALAGYNEQFF
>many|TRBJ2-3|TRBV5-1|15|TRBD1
TGCGCCAGCAGCTTCCGGGGACAGGAGGAGGATACGCAGTATTTT
CASSFRGQEEDTQYF
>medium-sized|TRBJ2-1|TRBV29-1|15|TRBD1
TGCAGCGTTGAAGGGACAGGGCTAGCCTACAATGAGCAGTTCTTC
CSVEGTGLAYNEQFF
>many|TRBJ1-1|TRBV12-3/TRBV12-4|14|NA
TGTGCCAGCAGCCCCTGGACAGAAGGCACTGAAGCTTTCTTT
CASSPWTEGTEAFF
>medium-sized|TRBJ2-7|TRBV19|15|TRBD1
TGTGCCAGTAGTTTAGCCCTTAACAGGGGCTACGAGCAGTACTTC
CASSLALNRGYEQYF
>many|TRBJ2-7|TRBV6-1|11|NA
TGTGCCAGCAGTGAGCACTACGAGCAGTACTTC
CASSEHYEQYF
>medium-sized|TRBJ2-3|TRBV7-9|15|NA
TGTGCCAGCAGCCCTGTTGCAGGGGGCACAGATACGCAGTATTTT
CASSPVAGGTDTQYF
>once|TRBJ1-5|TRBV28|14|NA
TGTGCCAGCAGTTTACACAGCGGCAATCAGCCCCAGCATTTT
CASSLHSGNQPQHF
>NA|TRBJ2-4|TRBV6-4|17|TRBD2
TGTGCCAGCACCCGAGGGCTAGCGGGAGATTCGGGAAACATTCAGTACTTC
CASTRGLAGDSGNIQYF
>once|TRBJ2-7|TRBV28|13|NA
TGTGCCAGCAGTGGAGGGGGACCCCACGAGCAGTACTTC
CASSGGGPHEQYF
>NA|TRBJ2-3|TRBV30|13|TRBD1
TGTGCCTGGAGTGGGGACAGGGTAGGAACGCAGTATTTT
CAWSGDRVGTQYF
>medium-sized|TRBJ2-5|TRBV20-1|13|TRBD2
TGCAGTGCAGAGCGGGAGAGTCAAGAGACCCAGTACTTC
CSAERESQETQYF
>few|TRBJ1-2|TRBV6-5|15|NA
TGTGCCAGCAGTTACGACTCCAGCGGGGCCTATGGCTACACCTTC
CASSYDSSGAYGYTF
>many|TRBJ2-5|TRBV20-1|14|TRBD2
TGCAGTGCTAGGTGGCTAGCGGGAGGAGAGACCCAGTACTTC
CSARWLAGGETQYF
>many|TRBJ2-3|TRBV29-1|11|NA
TGCAGCGTAAGGGCGGCAGATACGCAGTATTTT
CSVRAADTQYF
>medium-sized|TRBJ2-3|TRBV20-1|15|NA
TGCAGTGCAACGGGCAGGGACGATAGGGAAGATACGCAGTATTTT
CSATGRDDREDTQYF
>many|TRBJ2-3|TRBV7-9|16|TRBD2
TGTGCCAGCAGCTTAGGGGCTAGCGGGGCCACAGATACGCAGTATTTT
CASSLGASGATDTQYF
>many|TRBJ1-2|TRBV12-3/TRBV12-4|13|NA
TGTGCCAGCAGTTCTAGGCAGGGCTATGGCTACACCTTC
CASSSRQGYGYTF
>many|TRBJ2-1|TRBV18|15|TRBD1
TGTGCCAGCTCCCCTGGACAGGGTTCTAGGAATGAGCAGTTCTTC
CASSPGQGSRNEQFF
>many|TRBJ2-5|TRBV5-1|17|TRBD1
TGCGCCAGCAGCTTGGACCCCCGGGACAGGGGATGGAAGACCCAGTACTTC
CASSLDPRDRGWKTQYF
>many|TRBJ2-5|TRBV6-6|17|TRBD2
TGTGCCAGCAGTTACCCGACTAGCGGGGGGTCCCAAGAGACCCAGTACTTC
CASSYPTSGGSQETQYF
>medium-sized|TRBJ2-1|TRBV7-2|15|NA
TGTGCCAGCAGCTTAGGTCCACGTTCCTACAATGAGCAGTTCTTC
CASSLGPRSYNEQFF
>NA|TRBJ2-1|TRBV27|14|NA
TGTGCCAGCAGTTTACGTGGGACGAACAATGAGCAGTTCTTC
CASSLRGTNNEQFF